A selection of T cell receptor beta chains follows, all from one sample in a study of OX40 agonist ivuxolimab in advanced cancers. The method was immunoSEQ multiplex PCR; TCRdb's version includes in-frame clones alone and lacks a portion of them. The sample has tens of thousands of clones, over 70% seen once. The sample in question was CD4+ or CD8+ T cells sorted from blood, obtained in a trial of the OX40 agonist ivuxolimab. The source of these receptors is an adult with an advanced solid tumor such as melanoma, head and neck, liver or kidney cancer. Both conserved end residues are part of each CDR3. The D gene is left open where the match is weak. Size values are once, few and many counts, or a class for expanded clones, and some rows have none.

D: .; size: medium-sized; V: TRBV7-9; J: TRBJ2-3; CDR3: CASTGFSVITDTQYF; DNA: TGTGCCAGCACCGGCTTTTCAGTTATCACAGATACGCAGTATTTT
D: TRBD1; size: .; V: TRBV11-3; J: TRBJ2-7; CDR3: CASSFGQADIGEQYF; DNA: TGTGCCAGCAGCTTCGGACAGGCGGATATAGGCGAGCAGTACTTC
D: .; size: .; V: TRBV6-1; J: TRBJ2-2; CDR3: CATRQDRFSGELFF; DNA: TGTGCCACCAGACAGGATCGTTTTTCCGGGGAGCTGTTTTTT
D: .; size: .; V: TRBV29-1; J: TRBJ1-2; CDR3: CSVERVGYGGTF; DNA: TGCAGCGTTGAAAGGGTGGGATATGGGGGCACCTTC
D: .; size: .; V: TRBV6-5; J: TRBJ1-2; CDR3: CASSSGRGYTF; DNA: TGTGCCAGCAGTTCTGGGCGGGGCTACACCTTC
D: TRBD1; size: .; V: TRBV6-5; J: TRBJ1-2; CDR3: CASSRGQGAAHGYTF; DNA: TGTGCCAGCAGCCGGGGACAGGGGGCTGCCCATGGCTACACCTTC
D: .; size: .; V: TRBV7-9; J: TRBJ1-6; CDR3: CASSADLNSPLHF; DNA: TGTGCCAGCAGCGCGGACCTTAATTCACCCCTCCACTTT
D: TRBD2; size: .; V: TRBV5-1; J: TRBJ2-3; CDR3: CASSPTPTSGGATDTQYF; DNA: TGCGCCAGCAGCCCTACCCCTACTAGCGGGGGGGCCACAGATACGCAGTATTTT
D: .; size: few; V: TRBV27; J: TRBJ1-1; CDR3: CASSFGTVLGTEAFF; DNA: TGTGCCAGCAGTTTTGGTACGGTTTTGGGCACTGAAGCTTTCTTT
D: TRBD2; size: .; V: TRBV7-2; J: TRBJ2-3; CDR3: CASSLGRGGRTDTQYF; DNA: TGTGCCAGCAGCTTAGGCCGGGGGGGGCGCACAGATACGCAGTATTTT
D: TRBD1; size: .; V: TRBV5-1; J: TRBJ2-3; CDR3: CASRKSGTDSDTQYF; DNA: TGCGCCAGCAGGAAGTCCGGGACAGATTCAGATACGCAGTATTTT
D: TRBD1; size: .; V: TRBV4-1; J: TRBJ1-4; CDR3: CASSQGLGTGEEKLFF; DNA: TGCGCCAGCAGCCAAGGACTCGGGACAGGGGAAGAAAAACTGTTTTTT
D: TRBD1; size: .; V: TRBV19; J: TRBJ1-4; CDR3: CASSPDRGRGEKLFF; DNA: TGTGCCAGTAGCCCCGACAGGGGGCGAGGTGAAAAACTGTTTTTT
D: TRBD2; size: .; V: TRBV5-4; J: TRBJ2-1; CDR3: CACATGLAGNEQFF; DNA: TGTGCCTGCGCCACGGGACTAGCGGGCAATGAGCAGTTCTTC
D: TRBD2; size: few; V: TRBV11-3; J: TRBJ2-5; CDR3: CASSLKGRSGPSGYRATQYF; DNA: TGTGCCAGCAGCTTAAAAGGGCGCTCTGGGCCTAGCGGGTACCGGGCGACCCAGTACTTC
D: .; size: .; V: TRBV7-5; J: TRBJ2-3; CDR3: CVRSLGSSGSTDTQYF; DNA: TGTGTCAGAAGCTTAGGGTCTAGCGGCAGCACAGATACGCAGTATTTT
D: TRBD2; size: .; V: TRBV5-4; J: TRBJ2-7; CDR3: CASSGGLAIHEQYF; DNA: TGTGCCAGCAGCGGCGGACTAGCTATCCACGAGCAGTACTTC
D: .; size: .; V: TRBV19; J: TRBJ1-5; CDR3: CASSQGLRQPQHF; DNA: TGTGCCAGCTCTCAGGGGCTTAGGCAGCCCCAGCATTTT
D: .; size: .; V: TRBV7-3; J: TRBJ2-5; CDR3: CASSLSTASGETQYF; DNA: TGTGCCAGCAGCTTAAGTACTGCCTCCGGAGAGACCCAGTACTTC
D: TRBD2; size: .; V: TRBV9; J: TRBJ2-7; CDR3: CASSAGGGTSSYEQYF; DNA: TGTGCCAGCAGCGCTGGGGGGGGGACTAGCTCCTACGAGCAGTACTTC
D: TRBD1; size: .; V: TRBV28; J: TRBJ2-7; CDR3: CASSLIGQASSYEQYF; DNA: TGTGCCAGCAGTTTGATTGGACAGGCGAGCTCCTACGAGCAGTACTTC
D: TRBD1; size: .; V: TRBV7-9; J: TRBJ1-3; CDR3: CASSSGTGSTIYF; DNA: TGTGCCAGCAGCTCTGGGACAGGGAGCACCATATATTTT
D: TRBD1; size: .; V: TRBV23-1; J: TRBJ2-7; CDR3: CASSPHRDSFYEQYF; DNA: TGCGCCAGCAGTCCCCACCGGGACAGTTTCTACGAGCAGTACTTC
D: .; size: once; V: TRBV12-5; J: TRBJ1-1; CDR3: CASAKQANTEAFF; DNA: TGTGCTAGTGCCAAGCAGGCGAACACTGAAGCTTTCTTT
D: TRBD2; size: .; V: TRBV2; J: TRBJ2-1; CDR3: CASKRPYLAGGYNEQFF; DNA: TGTGCCAGCAAAAGGCCTTATCTAGCGGGGGGCTACAATGAGCAGTTCTTC
D: .; size: .; V: TRBV9; J: TRBJ2-1; CDR3: CASSVSNGDHEQFF; DNA: TGTGCCAGCAGCGTATCCAATGGGGACCATGAGCAGTTCTTC
D: TRBD1; size: .; V: TRBV4-1; J: TRBJ1-1; CDR3: CASSHVGQGATEAFF; DNA: TGCGCCAGCAGCCATGTGGGACAGGGGGCCACTGAAGCTTTCTTT
D: .; size: .; V: TRBV7-6; J: TRBJ1-5; CDR3: CASSLEGLSQPQHF; DNA: TGTGCCAGCAGCTTGGAGGGCCTCTCTCAGCCCCAGCATTTT
D: .; size: .; V: TRBV30; J: TRBJ2-3; CDR3: CAWGGTDTQYF; DNA: TGTGCCTGGGGCGGCACAGATACGCAGTATTTT
D: TRBD1; size: .; V: TRBV7-2; J: TRBJ1-4; CDR3: CASSQDRAGNEKLFF; DNA: TGTGCCAGCAGCCAGGACAGGGCAGGGAATGAAAAACTGTTTTTT
D: .; size: .; V: TRBV2; J: TRBJ2-7; CDR3: CASSEGVWYEQYF; DNA: TGTGCCAGCAGTGAAGGCGTCTGGTACGAGCAGTACTTC
D: TRBD2; size: .; V: TRBV11-3; J: TRBJ2-3; CDR3: CASSSRLAGGNTDTQYF; DNA: TGTGCCAGCAGCTCAAGACTAGCGGGGGGGAACACAGATACGCAGTATTTT
D: .; size: .; V: TRBV5-1; J: TRBJ2-3; CDR3: CASSLAGADTQYF; DNA: TGCGCCAGCAGCTTGGCCGGGGCAGATACGCAGTATTTT
D: .; size: .; V: TRBV5-1; J: TRBJ2-5; CDR3: CASSPPSLGVETQYF; DNA: TGCGCCAGCAGCCCTCCATCCCTCGGGGTAGAGACCCAGTACTTC
D: .; size: .; V: TRBV11-2; J: TRBJ2-1; CDR3: CASSLLAQSYRNEQFF; DNA: TGTGCCAGCAGCTTGCTAGCGCAGTCTTATCGGAATGAGCAGTTCTTC
D: TRBD1; size: few; V: TRBV28; J: TRBJ2-7; CDR3: CASSFSDRGYEQYF; DNA: TGTGCCAGCAGTTTCAGCGACAGGGGCTACGAGCAGTACTTC
D: .; size: .; V: TRBV4-3; J: TRBJ2-1; CDR3: CASSPSRTLNNEQFF; DNA: TGCGCCAGCAGCCCATCCCGGACGCTGAACAATGAGCAGTTCTTC
D: .; size: .; V: TRBV6-5; J: TRBJ1-1; CDR3: CASIPGWPKPEAFF; DNA: TGTGCCAGCATTCCGGGGTGGCCCAAACCTGAAGCTTTCTTT
D: .; size: .; V: TRBV30; J: TRBJ2-3; CDR3: CAWSLQGGTQYF; DNA: TGTGCCTGGAGTCTCCAGGGAGGTACGCAGTATTTT
D: TRBD1; size: .; V: TRBV4-1; J: TRBJ1-4; CDR3: CASSLRDSLYATNEKLFF; DNA: TGCGCCAGCAGCCTAAGGGACAGCCTATATGCAACTAATGAAAAACTGTTTTTT
D: .; size: .; V: TRBV10-3; J: TRBJ2-5; CDR3: CAISEGLNQETQYF; DNA: TGTGCCATCAGTGAGGGACTAAACCAAGAGACCCAGTACTTC
D: .; size: .; V: TRBV2; J: TRBJ2-7; CDR3: CASSVKEWEQYF; DNA: TGTGCCAGCAGCGTGAAAGAGTGGGAGCAGTACTTC
D: .; size: .; V: TRBV7-2; J: TRBJ2-5; CDR3: CASSSSVMETQYF; DNA: TGTGCCAGCAGCTCGTCGGTTATGGAGACCCAGTACTTC
D: TRBD2; size: .; V: TRBV7-2; J: TRBJ2-1; CDR3: CASSRTSGNEQFF; DNA: TGTGCCAGCAGTCGGACTAGCGGCAATGAGCAGTTCTTC
D: .; size: .; V: TRBV19; J: TRBJ2-3; CDR3: CASSIPWRADTQYF; DNA: TGTGCCAGTAGTATTCCCTGGAGGGCAGATACGCAGTATTTT
D: TRBD1; size: .; V: TRBV18; J: TRBJ1-1; CDR3: CASSPRSGTGLTEAFF; DNA: TGTGCCAGCTCACCACGGTCCGGGACAGGGTTGACTGAAGCTTTCTTT
D: TRBD1; size: .; V: TRBV4-3; J: TRBJ1-1; CDR3: CASSRQGGRMNTEAFF; DNA: TGCGCCAGCAGCCGACAGGGAGGCCGGATGAACACTGAAGCTTTCTTT
D: .; size: once; V: TRBV7-9; J: TRBJ1-4; CDR3: CASSPFGGEKLFF; DNA: TGTGCCAGCAGCCCGTTCGGGGGGGAAAAACTGTTTTTT